This TCR beta chain was recorded in a study of shared clonotypes between healthy human individuals. About the research overall: The donors, a couple of women and a few men, were aged 18 to 49.

Concerning this clone itself: Its antigen is not known.

DNA input for the unsorted PBMC replicate PCRs was around 300 ng, tens of thousands of T cell genomes. Method: immunoSEQ multiplex PCR; TCRdb's copy keeps in-frame clones and lacks some. This table has roughly 500,000 clones, around 85% appearing once. V shed 3 bases and J 2 bases; nucleotides not matched to a gene: 4. Germline values: CDR1 GTSNPN, CDR2 SVGIG (reference sequence). This CDR3 region has 15 residues. The study, taken as a whole, reports: Blood alone was sampled, and tissue repertoires likely differ.

Unsorted samples, those not sorted, used some 100 million PBMCs for genomic DNA. The sample taken for sequencing was PBMCs. The receptor was derived from a woman in her thirties or forties in good health. Some clones in this sample may be carry-over from other donors' samples. The chain employs TRBV30 and TRBJ1-5; 10 bases fit TRBD1. The CDR3 region is CAWSRGQGRNQPQHF. The CDR3 DNA follows: TGTGCCTGGAGCCGGGGACAGGGGCGCAATCAGCCCCAGCATTTT. Based on the CDR3 plus reference TRBV30 and TRBJ1-5, the full variable domain is SQTIHQWPATLVQPVGSPLSLECTVEGTSNPNLYWYRQAAGRGLQLLFYSVGIGQISSEVPQNLSASRPQDRQFILSSKKLLLSDSGFYLCAWSRGQGRNQPQHFGDGTRLSIL.